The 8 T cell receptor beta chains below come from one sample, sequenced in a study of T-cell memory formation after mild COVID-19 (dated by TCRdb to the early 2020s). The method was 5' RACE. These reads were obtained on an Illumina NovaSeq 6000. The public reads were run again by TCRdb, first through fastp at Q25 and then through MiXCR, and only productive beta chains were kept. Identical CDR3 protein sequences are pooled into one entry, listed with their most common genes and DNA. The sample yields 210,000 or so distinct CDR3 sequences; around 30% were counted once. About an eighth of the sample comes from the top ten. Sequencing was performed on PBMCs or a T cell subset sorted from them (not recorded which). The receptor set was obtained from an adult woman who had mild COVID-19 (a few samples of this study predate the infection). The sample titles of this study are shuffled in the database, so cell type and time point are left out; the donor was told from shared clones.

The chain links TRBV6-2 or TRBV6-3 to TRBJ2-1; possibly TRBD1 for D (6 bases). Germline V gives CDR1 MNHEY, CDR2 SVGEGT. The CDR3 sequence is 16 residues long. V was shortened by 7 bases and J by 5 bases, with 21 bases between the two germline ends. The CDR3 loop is CASTGIQGFGHNEQFF. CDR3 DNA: TGTGCCAGCACCGGAATACAGGGTTTCGGCCACAATGAGCAGTTCTTC.

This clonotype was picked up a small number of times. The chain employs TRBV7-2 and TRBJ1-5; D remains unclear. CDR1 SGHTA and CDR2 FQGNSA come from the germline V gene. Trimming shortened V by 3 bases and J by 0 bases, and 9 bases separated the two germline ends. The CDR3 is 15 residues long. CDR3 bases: TGTGCCAGCAGCTTGGGCAGTCTTAGCAATCAGCCCCAGCATTTT. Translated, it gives CASSLGSLSNQPQHF.

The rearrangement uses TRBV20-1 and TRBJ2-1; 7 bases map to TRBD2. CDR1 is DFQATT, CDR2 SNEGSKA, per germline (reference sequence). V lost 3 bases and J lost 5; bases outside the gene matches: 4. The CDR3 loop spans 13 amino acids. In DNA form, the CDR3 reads TGCAGTGCTAGGAGTGGGAGGGACAATGAGCAGTTCTTC. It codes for CSARSGRDNEQFF.

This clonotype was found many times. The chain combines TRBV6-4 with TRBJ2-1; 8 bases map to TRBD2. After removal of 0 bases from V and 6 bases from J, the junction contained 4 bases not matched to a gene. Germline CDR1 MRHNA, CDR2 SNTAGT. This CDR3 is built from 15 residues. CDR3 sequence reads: CASSDSGLDSNEQFF. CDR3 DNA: TGTGCCAGCAGTGACTCGGGACTAGATAGCAATGAGCAGTTCTTC.

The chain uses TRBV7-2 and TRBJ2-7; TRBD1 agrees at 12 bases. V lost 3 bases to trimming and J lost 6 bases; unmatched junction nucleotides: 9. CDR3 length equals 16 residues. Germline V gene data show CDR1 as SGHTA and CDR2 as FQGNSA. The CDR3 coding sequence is TGTGCCAGCAGCTTTGGGACAGGGGGCGCGATAGCCGAGCAGTACTTC. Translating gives CASSFGTGGAIAEQYF.

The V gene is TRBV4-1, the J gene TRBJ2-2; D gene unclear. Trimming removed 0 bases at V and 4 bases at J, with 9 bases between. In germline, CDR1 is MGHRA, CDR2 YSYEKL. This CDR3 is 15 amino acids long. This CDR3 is CASSQERVGTGELFF. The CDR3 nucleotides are TGCGCCAGCAGCCAAGAAAGGGTGGGCACCGGGGAGCTGTTTTTT.

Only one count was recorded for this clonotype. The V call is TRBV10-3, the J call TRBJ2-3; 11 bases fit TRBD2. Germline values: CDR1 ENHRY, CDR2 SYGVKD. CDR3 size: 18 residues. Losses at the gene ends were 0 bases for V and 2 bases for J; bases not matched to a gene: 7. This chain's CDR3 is CAISESPGLADSTDTQYF. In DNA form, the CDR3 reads TGTGCCATCAGTGAGTCCCCGGGACTAGCGGACTCCACAGATACGCAGTATTTT.

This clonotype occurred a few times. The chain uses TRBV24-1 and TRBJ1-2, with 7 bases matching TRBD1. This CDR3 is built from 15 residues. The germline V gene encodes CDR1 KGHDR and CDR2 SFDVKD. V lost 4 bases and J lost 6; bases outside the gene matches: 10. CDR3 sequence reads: CATSEPGTVENGYTF. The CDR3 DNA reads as TGTGCCACCAGTGAGCCCGGGACAGTGGAAAATGGCTACACCTTC.